These 27 T cell receptor beta chains share one sample of origin, sequenced in a study of cytomegalovirus exposure and HLA in healthy donors. This PCR relied on a set of 60 Vbeta primers and 13 Jbeta primers. TCRdb's table, derived via immunoSEQ multiplex PCR, lists solely in-frame clones and lacks some. The table records some 190,000 clones, 75% to 80% of them present only once. Material: PBMCs. These receptors all come from a woman in her twenties or thirties in good health and CMV-seropositive.

V usage is TRBV7-6 and J usage is TRBJ2-5; D is possibly TRBD1 (6 bases). Germline CDR1 reads SGHVS; CDR2 reads FNYEAQ. This CDR3 comprises 12 residues. Trimming removed 5 bases from V and 5 bases from J, with 9 bases in between. CDR3 residues: CASSNRAETQYF. CDR3 in DNA: TGTGCCAGCAGCAACAGGGCGGAGACCCAGTACTTC. The full variable domain, rest sourced from reference TRBV7-6 and TRBJ2-5, is GAGVSQSPRYKVTKRGQDVALRCDPISGHVSLYWYRQALGQGPEFLTYFNYEAQQDKSGLPNDRFSAERPEGSISTLTIQRTEQRDSAMYRCASSNRAETQYFGPGTRLLVL.

This chain joins TRBV28 and TRBJ1-2; D unclear. The CDR3 consists of 12 residues. Trimming left V 5 bases short and J 11 bases short, with 15 bases between. Germline V lookup: CDR1 MDHEN, CDR2 SYDVKM. The CDR3 nucleotides read TGTGCCAGCAGTCGTCCGGGAGGGAGTTACACCTTC. Protein product: CASSRPGGSYTF.

The chain employs TRBV29-1 and TRBJ1-1; possible D gene TRBD1, 5 bases. The germline CDR1 and CDR2 sequences are SQVTM and ANQGSEA. Trimming cost V 4 bases and J 5 bases, with 14 bases left between them. This CDR3 region has 13 residues. The CDR3, as DNA: TGCAGCGTTGTGGGACTGACGGGTACTGAAGCTTTCTTT. Its protein product is CSVVGLTGTEAFF. Filled out from reference TRBV29-1 and TRBJ1-1, the complete variable domain reads SAVISQKPSRDICQRGTSLTIQCQVDSQVTMMFWYRQQPGQSLTLIATANQGSEATYESGFVIDKFPISRPNLTFSTLTVSNMSPEDSSIYLCSVVGLTGTEAFFGQGTRLTVV.

The chain employs TRBV7-2 and TRBJ1-2; tentatively, D is TRBD1 (6 bases). CDR1 is SGHTA and CDR2 is FQGNSA in the germline V gene. The CDR3 runs to 15 residues. V dropped 1 base and J dropped 7 bases, with 16 bases sitting between them. The chain's CDR3 is CASSLGINRDGGYTF. CDR3 in DNA: TGTGCCAGCAGCTTAGGTATTAACAGGGACGGTGGCTACACCTTC.

As to this clone: The sample has other DNA sequences that encode this CDR3 too. The V call is TRBV7-2, the J call TRBJ1-2; 11 bases fit TRBD1. This CDR3 has 15 amino acids. J gave up 5 bases and V 0 bases, and 2 bases lay outside the gene matches. Germline loops: CDR1 SGHTA, CDR2 FQGNSA. CDR3 region: CASSLAGTGGYGYTF. CDR3 in DNA: TGTGCCAGCAGCTTAGCTGGGACAGGGGGGTATGGCTACACCTTC.

The chain recombines TRBV7-2 with TRBJ2-5; 7 bases line up with TRBD1. Germline values: CDR1 SGHTA, CDR2 FQGNSA. This CDR3 region has 13 residues. V lost 6 bases, J lost 4 bases, and 5 bases stayed unmatched. In nucleotides, the CDR3 is TGTGCCAGCAGGTCAGGGGGTGGAGAGACCCAGTACTTC. The encoded protein is CASRSGGGETQYF.

The chain uses TRBV18 and TRBJ2-7; TRBD1 aligns across 9 bases. The CDR3 consists of 14 residues. V was clipped by 8 bases and J by 2 bases; unmatched bases: 7. The germline gives CDR1 KGHSH, CDR2 LQKENI. The CDR3 spells CASLGDRVPYEQYF. The CDR3 bases are TGTGCCAGCCTGGGGGACAGGGTCCCCTACGAGCAGTACTTC.

The count of this clone is one. This chain uses TRBV9 with TRBJ2-1; D may be TRBD2 (7 bases). V lost 3 bases and J 5 bases, leaving 27 bases between the germline ends. CDR3 size: 19 residues. Germline CDR1 and CDR2: SGDLS and YYNGEE. The CDR3 sequence: CASSARPWGNRAGDNEQFF. The CDR3 region has the DNA TGTGCCAGCAGCGCTAGACCCTGGGGAAACAGGGCGGGGGACAATGAGCAGTTCTTC.

The CDR3 DNA is TGTGCCAGCAGTTACCTAGCGGGAGCCGGGGAGCTGTTTTTT. The encoded protein is CASSYLAGAGELFF. This rearrangement joins TRBV2 to TRBJ2-2; 10 bases are shared with TRBD2. The V gene end was trimmed by 5 bases and the J gene end by 6 bases; junction bases not matched to a gene: 3. The CDR3 runs 14 residues. Germline loops: CDR1 SNHLY, CDR2 FYNNEI.

The chain is built from TRBV6-5 and TRBJ2-7; TRBD1 aligns across 9 bases. Germline V gives CDR1 MNHEY, CDR2 SVGAGI. The V and J ends lost 0 bases and 3 bases, in that order; junction bases with no gene match: 3. CDR3 length equals 15 residues. The CDR3 region is CASSYSNRGLYEQYF. In DNA, the CDR3 is TGTGCCAGCAGTTACTCGAACAGGGGGCTCTACGAGCAGTACTTC.

The chain recombines TRBV4-3 with TRBJ1-2, with 11 bases identical to TRBD1. The CDR3 totals 16 residues. After removal of 4 bases from V and 1 base from J, the junction contained 5 bases not matched to a gene. Germline values: CDR1 LGHNA, CDR2 YSLEER. DNA of the CDR3: TGCGCCAGCAGCCGGGACAGGGGGTTCGGTAACTATGGCTACACCTTC. The encoded protein is CASSRDRGFGNYGYTF.

This clone was detected a few times. The chain carries TRBV5-1 and TRBJ1-3; unclear D gene. V was cut by 0 bases and J by 7 bases, with 11 bases left in between. CDR1 is SGHRS, CDR2 YFSETQ, per germline. This CDR3 has 14 amino acids. The DNA for the CDR3 is TGCGCCAGCAGCTTGGGATCCTCTGAGAACACCATATATTTT. Translating it yields CASSLGSSENTIYF.

This chain uses TRBV7-2 with TRBJ1-1; D might be TRBD1 (5 bases). Germline CDR1 and CDR2: SGHTA and FQGNSA. V lost 1 base to trimming and J lost 5 bases, with 23 bases between them. The CDR3 length is 18 residues. CDR3 bases: TGTGCCAGCAGCTTAGATCCGGGCCAATGGCAGGGATGGACTGAAGCTTTCTTT. Protein: CASSLDPGQWQGWTEAFF.

V is TRBV5-4 and J is TRBJ1-3; 10 positions agree with TRBD1. Germline V CDR1 and CDR2: SGHNT, YYREEE (reference sequence). J lost 9 bases, V lost 0 bases, and 6 bases had no gene match. CDR3 length: 15 residues. CDR3 sequence (DNA): TGTGCCAGCAGCTTGGTTGGGACAGGGGTGGGCACCATATATTTT. Translated: CASSLVGTGVGTIYF. Full variable domain (outside the CDR3, taken from reference TRBV5-4 and TRBJ1-3): ETGVTQSPTHLIKTRGQQVTLRCSSQSGHNTVSWYQQALGQGPQFIFQYYREEENGRGNFPPRFSGLQFPNYSSELNVNALELDDSALYLCASSLVGTGVGTIYFGEGSWLTVV.

The chain recombines TRBV7-9 with TRBJ2-7; TRBD1 matches at 9 bases. J gave up 2 bases and V 5 bases, and 10 bases lay outside the gene matches. The V gene's germline CDR1 is SEHNR and CDR2 FQNEAQ (reference sequence). CDR3 size: 16 residues. Here the CDR3 DNA reads TGTGCCAGCAGCGACCGGCGGACAGGGGCAACCTACGAGCAGTACTTC. It encodes CASSDRRTGATYEQYF.

In DNA form, the CDR3 reads TGTGCCTGGAGTGTACAGCGGGTCCTCTCCTACAATGAGCAGTTCTTC. This gives the protein CAWSVQRVLSYNEQFF. V is TRBV30 and J is TRBJ2-1, with TRBD2 as a possible D gene (6 bases). CDR1 and CDR2 from the germline V gene are GTSNPN and SVGIG (reference sequence). This CDR3 has 16 residues. Trimming removed 0 bases at V and 0 bases at J, with 12 bases between.

This clone is a singleton in its sample. The rearrangement uses TRBV12-5 and TRBJ1-2; maybe TRBD1 (6 bases). Trimming cost V 7 bases and J 4 bases, with 16 bases left between them. The CDR3 is 14 amino acids. CDR1 LGHNT and CDR2 FRNRAP come from the germline V gene. DNA of the CDR3: TGTGCTAGTGCCATGACAGGATCAGGCTATGGCTACACCTTC. Its translation is CASAMTGSGYGYTF.

The chain has TRBV19 and TRBJ1-2; 7 bases match TRBD1. CDR3 length equals 15 residues. In germline, CDR1 is LNHDA, CDR2 SQIVND (reference sequence). V was clipped by 6 bases and J by 4 bases; unmatched bases: 11. The chain's CDR3 is CASRADRAGSYGYTF. CDR3 nucleotide sequence: TGTGCCAGTAGGGCAGACAGGGCTGGATCCTATGGCTACACCTTC.

The CDR3 DNA reads TGTGCCAGCTCAGAACGGGAAGCTAACTATGGCTACACCTTC. This translates into CASSEREANYGYTF. J is TRBJ1-2 and V is TRBV18, with D unclear. CDR1 and CDR2 (germline): KGHSH, LQKENI. The CDR3 consists of 14 residues. The ends were cut back, 5 bases at V and 0 bases at J, with 10 bases in the middle.

The genes are TRBV7-8 and TRBJ1-2; D possibly corresponds to TRBD1 (6 bases). V dropped 2 bases and J dropped 2 bases, with 6 bases sitting between them. Germline-derived CDR1 and CDR2 are SGHVS and FQNEAQ. CDR3 length: 13 residues. CDR3 coding DNA: TGTGCCAGCAGCTTACAGGGGAACTATGGCTACACCTTC. It specifies CASSLQGNYGYTF.

The V call is TRBV7-9, the J call TRBJ1-1, with a possible D match to TRBD1 (6 bases). The V end lost 5 bases, the J end lost 7 bases, and 11 bases lay between the germline ends. Germline CDR1 reads SEHNR; CDR2 reads FQNEAQ (reference sequence). This CDR3 is built from 12 residues. The CDR3 region has the DNA TGTGCCAGCAGCGTTCCACAGGGTGAAGCTTTCTTT. It encodes CASSVPQGEAFF. Drawing the rest from reference TRBV7-9 and TRBJ1-1, the complete variable domain is DTGVSQNPRHKITKRGQNVTFRCDPISEHNRLYWYRQTLGQGPEFLTYFQNEAQLEKSRLLSDRFSAERPKGSFSTLEIQRTEQGDSAMYLCASSVPQGEAFFGQGTRLTVV.

CDR3 sequence reads: CATSRDQGAQSGYTF. As DNA, the CDR3 is TGTGCCACCAGCAGAGATCAGGGGGCCCAATCTGGCTACACCTTC. The chain uses TRBV15 and TRBJ1-2, with 8 bases identical to TRBD1. From germline, CDR1 is LNHNV and CDR2 YYDKDF (reference sequence). Losses at the gene ends were 0 bases for V and 7 bases for J; bases not matched to a gene: 7. This CDR3 comprises 15 residues.

This chain links TRBV11-3 with TRBJ2-3, with 10 bases fitting TRBD2. Per germline, CDR1 SGHNT and CDR2 YENEEA. The CDR3 is 17 amino acids. The junction had 4 bases not matched to a gene; V was cut back by 1 base and J by 0 bases. The CDR3 coding sequence is TGTGCCAGCAGCTTAGGCCTAGCGGGAGCTAGCACAGATACGCAGTATTTT. It is translated as CASSLGLAGASTDTQYF.

This clone occurred once. The genes are TRBV5-1 and TRBJ2-7; TRBD1 agrees at 7 bases. Per germline, CDR1 SGHRS and CDR2 YFSETQ. The CDR3 has 16 amino acids. The ends lost 4 bases at V and 5 bases at J; junction bases unmatched: 15. The CDR3 spells CASSAQIKQGTDEQYF. DNA of the CDR3: TGCGCCAGCAGCGCCCAAATCAAACAGGGGACGGACGAGCAGTACTTC.

The CDR3 coding sequence is TGTGCCATAAGCGGACTAGCGGGAGAGACCCAGTACTTC. Encoded protein: CAISGLAGETQYF. The rearrangement joins TRBV15 to TRBJ2-5, with TRBD2 matching over 11 bases. The germline V gene encodes CDR1 LNHNV and CDR2 YYDKDF (reference sequence). The CDR3 length is 13 residues. V trimming: 10 bases; J trimming: 4 bases; junction bases outside the gene matches: 5.

The genes are TRBV6-5 and TRBJ2-5; D possibly corresponds to TRBD1 (6 bases). The last part of the DNA fits TRBJ2-7 better; the J call may be wrong. The CDR3 has 15 residues. Germline V gene data show CDR1 as MNHEY and CDR2 as SVGAGI. CDR3 amino acids: CASSYSAGAPYEQYF. CDR3 coding DNA: TGTGCCAGCAGTTACAGCGCAGGGGCCCCCTACGAGCAGTACTTC.

This chain joins TRBV2 and TRBJ2-1; D is perhaps TRBD1 (5 bases). The germline V gene encodes CDR1 SNHLY and CDR2 FYNNEI. CDR3 length: 12 amino acids. V was trimmed by 4 bases and J by 8 bases, leaving 9 bases between them. The chain's CDR3 is CASSAQGHEQFF. DNA for the CDR3: TGTGCCAGCAGTGCCCAGGGCCATGAGCAGTTCTTC.